The sequence of this T cell receptor beta chain was determined in a study of CD8 T cells in Susac syndrome. RNA totalling roughly 0.45 to 1 ug underwent reverse transcription with random hexamers. immunoSEQ multiplex PCR amplified TCR beta CDR3 across 54 Vbeta, 13 Jbeta. MiXCR, run by TCRdb on the immunoSEQ multiplex PCR reads, gives a single entry per CDR3 protein. The sample holds 130,000 to 150,000 distinct CDR3 sequences, roughly 95% seen once. The T cells that were sequenced for TCR beta were CD8+ and CD4+ cells from blood. Controls were drawn from healthy donors and were matched for age and sex. Both CD4+ and CD8+ T cells were negatively isolated, and TEMRA cells underwent FACS enrichment. Germline V gene data show CDR1 as SGHAT and CDR2 as FQNNGV. V dropped 2 bases and J dropped 1 base, with 9 bases sitting between them. The CDR3 has 14 residues.

The receptor was isolated from a human donor in good health. Sequencing used CD4+ T cells from PBMCs. The V and J genes are TRBV11-2 and TRBJ2-7, with TRBD1 as a possible D gene (5 bases). The CDR3 region is CASSLWNRSYEQYF. As DNA, the CDR3 is TGTGCCAGCAGCTTATGGAACAGGTCCTACGAGCAGTACTTC.